The 18 T cell receptor beta chains listed next were all sequenced from one sample in a study of blood T cell repertoires in COVID-19. Libraries were prepared by immunoSEQ multiplex PCR; TCRdb keeps only in-frame clonotypes and omits some of them. The data show some 300,000 clones, 88% seen once. Material: PBMCs or T cells enriched from blood (not recorded which). The receptors shown here come from a woman aged 55-75 years in a cohort exposed to, infected with or recovered from COVID-19 (not recorded which).

The chain employs TRBV3-1 (or the pseudogene TRBV3-2) and TRBJ2-7, with TRBD1 identical over 7 bases. Germline V gene data show CDR1 as LGHDT and CDR2 as YNNKEL (reference sequence). The CDR3 has 14 residues. Trimming removed 1 base from V and 5 bases from J; junction bases left unmatched: 5. The CDR3, as DNA: TGTGCCAGCAGCCAAGGAGGGGGCGTCGACGAGCAGTACTTC. This gives the protein CASSQGGGVDEQYF.

V and J are TRBV19 and TRBJ1-1; D is perhaps TRBD1 (5 bases). CDR1 LNHDA and CDR2 SQIVND come from the germline V gene (reference sequence). The CDR3 contains 14 residues. V lost 5 bases and J lost 1, with 11 bases in between. This CDR3 is CASSSQGKNTEAFF. The DNA for the CDR3 is TGTGCCAGTAGTTCCCAGGGTAAGAACACTGAAGCTTTCTTT.

In this sample, this clone turned up once. The rearrangement uses TRBV11-3 and TRBJ1-1; 7 nucleotides line up with TRBD1. CDR1 is SGHNT and CDR2 is YENEEA in the germline V gene. The length of the CDR3 is 15 residues. The CDR3 DNA sequence: TGTGCAGCCGTCTCCCCAGGGGGATTGAACACTGAAGCTTTCTTT. Protein product: CAAVSPGGLNTEAFF.

The rearrangement uses TRBV7-8 and TRBJ2-3; TRBD2 agrees at 7 bases. Germline V lookup: CDR1 SGHVS, CDR2 FQNEAQ. V dropped 10 bases and J dropped 8; count of bases not matched to a gene: 12. The CDR3 is 13 amino acids. Here the CDR3 DNA reads TGTGCCACCTCCGATCGCGGGAGAGGTACGCAGTATTTT. Translation gives CATSDRGRGTQYF. The entire variable domain, with the rest obtained from reference TRBV7-8 and TRBJ2-3, is as follows: GAGVSQSPRYKVAKRGQDVALRCDPISGHVSLFWYQQALGQGPEFLTYFQNEAQLDKSGLPSDRFFAERPEGSVSTLKIQRTQQEDSAVYLCATSDRGRGTQYFGPGTRLTVL.

This clone was seen a single time. The chain couples TRBV28 to TRBJ1-2; TRBD1 aligns across 7 bases. Trimming at V came to 8 bases and at J to 7 bases, leaving 13 bases not matched to a gene. CDR1 is MDHEN and CDR2 is SYDVKM in the germline V gene. This CDR3 has 14 amino acids. DNA of the CDR3: TGTGCCAGCCATCCCTGGACAGGCAATCGTGGCTACACCTTC. Its protein is CASHPWTGNRGYTF.

This chain uses TRBV19 with TRBJ2-3, with a weak D call TRBD2 (5 bases). The CDR3 length is 15 residues. Trimming cost V 1 base and J 3 bases, with 11 bases left between them. The germline V gene encodes CDR1 LNHDA and CDR2 SQIVND (reference sequence). DNA for the CDR3: TGTGCCAGTAGTATAGGTCAACTAGGTACAGATACGCAGTATTTT. As protein: CASSIGQLGTDTQYF.

The chain links TRBV27 to TRBJ1-1; D gene ambiguous. Germline lookup yields CDR1 MNHEY and CDR2 SMNVEV (reference sequence). Trimming shortened V by 3 bases and J by 3 bases, and 14 bases separated the two germline ends. The CDR3 runs 15 residues. The CDR3 DNA reads TGTGCCAGCAGTTTCATTATAGATAAAGACACTGAAGCTTTCTTT. It translates to CASSFIIDKDTEAFF.

With regard to this clone: In the same sample, other DNA sequences code for this CDR3. The chain is built from TRBV11-2 and TRBJ2-6, with D unresolved. CDR1 is SGHAT and CDR2 is FQNNGV in the germline V gene. Trimming pared 4 bases from V and 0 bases from J, leaving 4 bases between. The CDR3 sequence is 14 residues long. The CDR3 DNA follows: TGTGCCAGCAGCTCCCTCTCTGGGGCCAACGTCCTGACTTTC. As protein: CASSSLSGANVLTF.

The chain has TRBV15 and TRBJ2-3; TRBD2 matches at 11 bases. Germline CDR1 LNHNV, CDR2 YYDKDF (reference sequence). The CDR3 is 16 residues long. V gave up 1 base and J gave up 3 bases; unmatched junction bases: 3. CDR3: CATSRGGLAVTDTQYF. The DNA of the CDR3 is TGTGCCACCAGCAGAGGGGGACTAGCGGTAACAGATACGCAGTATTTT. The whole variable domain, filled in from reference TRBV15 and TRBJ2-3, reads DAMVIQNPRYQVTQFGKPVTLSCSQTLNHNVMYWYQQKSSQAPKLLFHYYDKDFNNEADTPDNFQSRRPNTSFCFLDIRSPGLGDTAMYLCATSRGGLAVTDTQYFGPGTRLTVL.

This chain uses TRBV19 with TRBJ2-6; D is undetermined. Germline CDR1 reads LNHDA; CDR2 reads SQIVND (reference sequence). V was clipped by 1 base and J by 0 bases, with 7 bases between them. The CDR3 has 16 amino acids. The DNA of the CDR3 is TGTGCCAGTAGTATAGTTGTGAGCTCTGGGGCCAACGTCCTGACTTTC. Encoded protein: CASSIVVSSGANVLTF.

The V gene is TRBV7-9, the J gene TRBJ2-7; 7 positions agree with TRBD1. This CDR3 region has 13 residues. Germline CDR1 reads SEHNR; CDR2 reads FQNEAQ (reference sequence). The trim removed 7 bases at V and 2 bases at J, leaving 5 bases unmatched. DNA for the CDR3: TGTGCCAGCACCCCGACAGGGACCTACGAGCAGTACTTC. This sequence encodes CASTPTGTYEQYF.

In its sample, this clone was seen many times. The chain joins TRBV7-8 to TRBJ2-1; no clear D. V was trimmed by 3 bases and J by 9 bases, leaving 12 bases between them. CDR3 length equals 13 residues. Germline CDR1 and CDR2: SGHVS and FQNEAQ. The chain's CDR3 is CASSFSRESEQFF. Here the CDR3 DNA reads TGTGCCAGCAGCTTCTCGAGAGAGAGTGAGCAGTTCTTC.

The chain carries TRBV3-1 (or the pseudogene TRBV3-2) and TRBJ1-1; weak D call: TRBD1 (5 bases). Trimming shortened V by 4 bases and J by 3 bases, and 15 bases separated the two germline ends. The CDR3 totals 15 residues. Germline loops: CDR1 LGHDT, CDR2 YNNKEL (reference sequence). As DNA, the CDR3 is TGTGCCAGCAGCCCTAAGACAGCAGGGCACACTGAAGCTTTCTTT. This encodes CASSPKTAGHTEAFF.

The chain uses TRBV5-1 and TRBJ2-6; D not certain. The CDR3 is 15 amino acids. Germline assignment: CDR1 SGHRS and CDR2 YFSETQ. V was trimmed by 1 base and J by 4 bases, leaving 9 bases between them. The CDR3 region has the DNA TGCGCCAGCAGCTTGATTGGGCCCGGGGCCAACGTCCTGACTTTC. Residues: CASSLIGPGANVLTF.

This clone was recorded once. V gene TRBV28 combines with J gene TRBJ1-6, with D possibly TRBD1 on 5 matching bases. CDR1 MDHEN and CDR2 SYDVKM come from the germline V gene. The CDR3 runs to 14 residues. V dropped 5 bases and J dropped 6 bases, with 11 bases sitting between them. The CDR3 coding sequence is TGTGCCAGCAGTGGGGAGGGGTTTAATTCACCCCTCCACTTT. Translated: CASSGEGFNSPLHF.

The rearrangement joins TRBV4-3 to TRBJ2-1, with TRBD2 identical over 9 bases. Germline CDR1 is LGHNA and CDR2 is YSLEER. The CDR3 is 18 amino acids. With V trimmed by 1 base and J by 1 base, 8 bases remained unmatched. The CDR3 DNA reads TGCGCCAGCAGCCAAGCGCGCGGGAGGGCCGGGTCCTACAATGAGCAGTTCTTC. Its protein product is CASSQARGRAGSYNEQFF.

The gene calls are TRBV10-1 and TRBJ2-4, with 7 bases lining up with TRBD1. After removal of 4 bases from V and 7 bases from J, the junction contained 7 bases not matched to a gene. The CDR3 has 14 amino acids. Germline CDR1 reads WNHNN; CDR2 reads SYGVQD (reference sequence). Here the CDR3 reads CASSASGGKNIQYF. The CDR3 DNA reads TGCGCCAGCAGTGCCTCAGGGGGAAAGAACATTCAGTACTTC.

The chain uses TRBV27 and TRBJ2-5; 11 nucleotides align to TRBD2. The V segment lost 3 bases and the J segment 3 bases; nucleotides outside the gene matches: 6. Germline assignment: CDR1 MNHEY and CDR2 SMNVEV (reference sequence). The CDR3 is 16 amino acids. The CDR3 loop is CASSLPSGRNKETQYF. CDR3 nucleotides: TGTGCCAGCAGTTTGCCTAGCGGGAGGAACAAAGAGACCCAGTACTTC.